A single sample is the source of the 22 T cell receptor beta chains below, sequenced in a study of T cell responses to AZD1222 COVID-19 vaccine. Sequencing used immunoSEQ multiplex PCR; TCRdb keeps in-frame clones, though not all of them. This table has 150,000 to 200,000 clones, about 90% appearing once. The sequencing used peripheral blood, collected 28 days after the second AZD1222 dose. The receptors shown here come from an adult who received the AZD1222 COVID-19 vaccine.

This chain links TRBV19 with TRBJ2-7; no clear D. The V end was cut by 3 bases, the J end by 5 bases, with 11 bases between. The germline V gene has CDR1 LNHDA and CDR2 SQIVND (reference sequence). The CDR3 consists of 13 residues. The DNA of the CDR3 is TGTGCCAGTAGTATTGGGTCTTGGGACGAGCAGTACTTC. Amino acid sequence: CASSIGSWDEQYF.

This clone was seen a single time. The chain employs TRBV11-2 and TRBJ1-3, with 7 bases matching TRBD1. This CDR3 is built from 16 residues. CDR1 is SGHAT and CDR2 is FQNNGV in the germline V gene. The V segment lost 5 bases and the J segment 1 base; nucleotides outside the gene matches: 8. The CDR3 is CASSLRDSRSGNTIYF. The CDR3 coding sequence is TGTGCCAGCAGCCTTAGGGACAGCCGTTCTGGAAACACCATATATTTT.

The genes are TRBV7-8 and TRBJ2-7; unclear D gene. CDR1 and CDR2 from the germline V gene are SGHVS and FQNEAQ. V dropped 5 bases and J dropped 0 bases, with 2 bases sitting between them. The CDR3 is 11 amino acids. The CDR3 sequence: CASSVSYEQYF. CDR3 nucleotide sequence: TGTGCCAGCAGCGTCTCCTACGAGCAGTACTTC.

This clone showed up just once. This rearrangement joins TRBV7-2 to TRBJ2-5, with 10 positions matching TRBD2. V trimming: 7 bases; J trimming: 5 bases; junction bases outside the gene matches: 7. CDR1 is SGHTA, CDR2 FQGNSA, per germline. The length of the CDR3 is 14 residues. The CDR3 reads CASTRLAGGETQYF. The CDR3 region has the DNA TGTGCCAGCACGCGACTAGCGGGTGGGGAGACCCAGTACTTC.

This clone was counted a few times. This chain uses TRBV28 with TRBJ2-2, with 10 bases fitting TRBD1. Unmatched junction bases numbered 4, after V lost 6 bases and J lost 3 bases. From germline, CDR1 is MDHEN and CDR2 SYDVKM. CDR3 length: 15 residues. CDR3 sequence reads: CASRSGTGDTGELFF. DNA of the CDR3: TGTGCCAGCAGGTCCGGGACAGGGGACACCGGGGAGCTGTTTTTT.

DNA for the CDR3: TGTGCCAGCAGTAAACAGAGCTATGGCTACACCTTC. It encodes CASSKQSYGYTF. The chain joins TRBV6-5 to TRBJ1-2, with D unclear. CDR1 is MNHEY, CDR2 SVGAGI, per germline. The CDR3 is 12 residues long. Between the trimmed V and J ends, which lost 5 bases and 4 bases, there was a span of 8 bases.

The chain has TRBV10-3 and TRBJ1-6, with 7 bases that match TRBD1. Germline V CDR1 and CDR2: ENHRY, SYGVKD. J lost 6 bases, V lost 6 bases, and 5 bases had no gene match. The CDR3 spans 14 residues. CDR3 in DNA: TGTGCCATCAGGACGGACAGGATTAATTCACCCCTCCACTTT. This encodes CAIRTDRINSPLHF.

This sequence joins TRBV4-1 and TRBJ1-5; possibly TRBD1 for D (6 bases). Deletions cut 1 base from V and 2 bases from J, with 12 bases between. Germline-derived CDR1 and CDR2 are MGHRA and YSYEKL. This CDR3 region has 16 residues. CDR3 in DNA: TGCGCCAGCAGCCAAGTCTCCAGGGGCGGCAATCAGCCCCAGCATTTT. This gives the protein CASSQVSRGGNQPQHF.

This clone was observed a handful of times. This chain joins TRBV2 and TRBJ1-2; 7 bases align to TRBD1. The germline V gene encodes CDR1 SNHLY and CDR2 FYNNEI. V was clipped by 11 bases and J by 2 bases; unmatched bases: 8. This CDR3 is built from 13 residues. As DNA, the CDR3 is TGTGCCGGAAGGACAGGACCGAACTATGGCTACACCTTC. Protein sequence: CAGRTGPNYGYTF. Based on the CDR3 plus reference TRBV2 and TRBJ1-2, the full variable domain is EPEVTQTPSHQVTQMGQEVILRCVPISNHLYFYWYRQILGQKVEFLVSFYNNEISEKSEIFDDQFSVERPDGSNFTLKIRSTKLEDSAMYFCAGRTGPNYGYTFGSGTRLTVV.

The chain combines TRBV29-1 with TRBJ2-1; 9 nucleotides agree with TRBD2. Germline CDR1 is SQVTM and CDR2 is ANQGSEA. This CDR3 has 13 amino acids. V lost 0 bases, J lost 15 bases, and 9 bases stayed unmatched. The CDR3 coding sequence is TGCAGCGTTGAAGATAGGACTAGCGCCGTTCCGTTCTTC. Its translation: CSVEDRTSAVPFF.

This clone has just one count. The chain is built from TRBV18 and TRBJ2-3; no clear D gene. The V end lost 11 bases, the J end lost 1 base, and 10 bases lay between the germline ends. CDR1 is KGHSH, CDR2 LQKENI, per germline. This CDR3 comprises 12 residues. The CDR3 region has the DNA TGTGCCGTCTCTCCGGGCACAGATACGCAGTATTTT. Translation: CAVSPGTDTQYF. The entire variable domain, with the rest obtained from reference TRBV18 and TRBJ2-3, is as follows: NAGVMQNPRHLVRRRGQEARLRCSPMKGHSHVYWYRQLPEEGLKFMVYLQKENIIDESGMPKERFSAEFPKEGPSILRIQQVVRGDSAAYFCAVSPGTDTQYFGPGTRLTVL.

This clone was observed a single time. The chain links TRBV4-3 to TRBJ2-7; D unresolved. The CDR3 sequence is 17 residues long. From germline, CDR1 is LGHNA and CDR2 YSLEER. V lost 0 bases and J lost 2, with 17 bases in between. The CDR3, as DNA: TGCGCCAGCAGCCAAGACGCCGCAGGCACCCTAGCCTACGAGCAGTACTTC. As protein: CASSQDAAGTLAYEQYF.

This chain connects TRBV19 to TRBJ1-6; D gene uncertain. The CDR3 is 15 amino acids. Germline V gene sequence: CDR1 LNHDA, CDR2 SQIVND (reference sequence). Trimming cost V 5 bases and J 5 bases, with 13 bases left between them. CDR3 DNA sequence: TGTGCCAGTAGTCCCCAGACTGGGGATAATTCACCCCTCCACTTT. It translates to CASSPQTGDNSPLHF.

V is TRBV21-1 and J is TRBJ2-5; the table's TRBD1 call for D was not verified on the DNA. TRBV21-1 is given as a pseudogene. CDR3 length: 17 residues. This CDR3 reads CASVRDRDFVPQETQYF. Here the CDR3 DNA reads TGTGCCAGCGTCCGGGACAGGGATTTTGTCCCGCAAGAGACCCAGTACTTC.

V is TRBV4-2 and J is TRBJ1-5; tentative D call: TRBD1 (6 bases). The CDR3 loop spans 14 amino acids. V was trimmed by 2 bases and J by 2 bases, leaving 7 bases between them. CDR1 is LGHNA and CDR2 is YNFKEQ in the germline V gene. Here the CDR3 DNA reads TGTGCCAGCAGCCAACCAGGGGGCAATCAGCCCCAGCATTTT. Protein product: CASSQPGGNQPQHF.

The sample holds one count of this clone. CDR3 loop: CASSPPRGGIEAFF. CDR3 DNA sequence: TGTGCCAGCTCACCACCGCGGGGGGGAATTGAAGCTTTCTTT. This chain uses TRBV18 with TRBJ1-1, with D maybe TRBD1 (5 bases). CDR1 is KGHSH and CDR2 is LQKENI in the germline V gene. Trimming took 0 bases from V and 7 from J, leaving 12 bases between them. CDR3 length equals 14 residues.

For the CDR3, the DNA is TGTGCCAGCAGCCACAGGACTAGCGGGACTTATGAGACCCAGTACTTC. The encoded protein is CASSHRTSGTYETQYF. The chain has TRBV3-1 (or the pseudogene TRBV3-2) and TRBJ2-5; 12 bases align to TRBD2. The germline V gene encodes CDR1 LGHDT and CDR2 YNNKEL (reference sequence). V lost 3 bases, J lost 5 bases, and 7 bases stayed unmatched. The CDR3 has 16 residues.

The J gene is TRBJ1-5, the V gene TRBV5-1, with D hard to call. The CDR3 length is 15 residues. Between the trimmed V and J ends, which lost 0 bases and 2 bases, there was a span of 9 bases. Germline V gene sequence: CDR1 SGHRS, CDR2 YFSETQ. The CDR3: CASSLGGRGNQPQHF. The DNA of the CDR3 is TGCGCCAGCAGCTTGGGGGGAAGGGGCAATCAGCCCCAGCATTTT. Using reference TRBV5-1 and TRBJ1-5 for the parts outside the CDR3, the full variable domain is KAGVTQTPRYLIKTRGQQVTLSCSPISGHRSVSWYQQTPGQGLQFLFEYFSETQRNKGNFPGRFSGRQFSNSRSEMNVSTLELGDSALYLCASSLGGRGNQPQHFGDGTRLSIL.

This chain uses TRBV3-1 (or the pseudogene TRBV3-2) with TRBJ1-6; no reliable D call. Germline lookup yields CDR1 LGHDT and CDR2 YNNKEL (reference sequence). The CDR3 length is 14 residues. V was cut by 0 bases and J by 7 bases, with 7 bases left in between. The CDR3 is CASSQEWGNSPLHF. The CDR3 DNA reads TGTGCCAGCAGCCAAGAGTGGGGAAATTCACCCCTCCACTTT.

CDR3 in amino acids: CASSDSPGDTDTQYF. The CDR3 DNA sequence: TGTGCCAGCAGTGACTCGCCAGGGGACACAGATACGCAGTATTTT. The chain joins TRBV6-4 to TRBJ2-3; D might be TRBD1 (6 bases). This CDR3 comprises 15 residues. V was cut by 0 bases and J by 2 bases, with 9 bases left in between. The germline V gene has CDR1 MRHNA and CDR2 SNTAGT.

The rearrangement joins TRBV5-1 to TRBJ2-5, with 12 bases lining up with TRBD2. The germline CDR1 and CDR2 sequences are SGHRS and YFSETQ. V lost 4 bases to trimming and J lost 0 bases; unmatched junction nucleotides: 10. The length of the CDR3 is 18 residues. The CDR3 DNA reads TGCGCCAGCAGCCGTCTAGCGGGGGGGAAGCTGTACCAAGAGACCCAGTACTTC. Translated: CASSRLAGGKLYQETQYF.

The chain carries TRBV21-1 and TRBJ2-3; TRBD2 is the table's D call and was not checked against the DNA. TRBV21-1 is a pseudogene segment. This CDR3 comprises 20 residues. The chain's CDR3 is CASSKNPIRRLAGESDTQYF. As DNA, the CDR3 is TGTGCCAGCAGCAAAAACCCTATCCGTCGACTAGCGGGGGAGTCTGATACGCAGTATTTT.